This entry lists 24 T cell receptor beta chains sequenced from one sample in a study of T cell responses to AZD1222 COVID-19 vaccine. Some clones are missing from TCRdb's copy, which holds only in-frame ones; the method was immunoSEQ multiplex PCR. The repertoire has tens of thousands of clones, about four fifths of them found once; the top ten carry 5% to 6.5%. The material was peripheral blood, obtained 28 days after the second AZD1222 dose. These TCRs come from an adult who received the AZD1222 COVID-19 vaccine.

This chain joins TRBV12-5 and TRBJ1-3; a possible D gene is TRBD1 (5 bases). CDR3 length equals 16 residues. Germline CDR1 reads LGHNT; CDR2 reads FRNRAP. V was trimmed by 2 bases and J by 0 bases, leaving 11 bases between them. Here the CDR3 DNA reads TGTGCTAGTGGTTTGACGGCAGGGAACTCTGGAAACACCATATATTTT. It yields the protein CASGLTAGNSGNTIYF.

The chain has TRBV7-8 and TRBJ2-1, with 9 bases aligning to TRBD2. CDR1 and CDR2 (germline): SGHVS, FQNEAQ. CDR3 size: 14 residues. With V trimmed by 5 bases and J by 16 bases, 15 bases remained unmatched. The CDR3 here is CASSLTAGGGALFF. The CDR3 DNA sequence: TGTGCCAGCAGCCTTACTGCGGGCGGGGGGGCCCTTTTCTTC.

This chain links TRBV6-5 with TRBJ2-1, with D perhaps TRBD1 (6 bases). Germline-derived CDR1 and CDR2 are MNHEY and SVGAGI. Trimming stripped 4 bases from V and 3 bases from J, with 16 bases between. This CDR3 contains 16 residues. CDR3 sequence (DNA): TGTGCCAGCAGTTTCGGCGGCCAAGGGGGCTACAATGAGCAGTTCTTC. Amino acid sequence: CASSFGGQGGYNEQFF.

This clone was seen only once. The rearrangement links TRBV28 to TRBJ1-3; no clear D gene. The CDR3 totals 19 residues. Germline values: CDR1 MDHEN, CDR2 SYDVKM. Trimming pared 6 bases from V and 0 bases from J, leaving 24 bases between. The CDR3 nucleotides read TGTGCCAGCAGCCCTCCTCCCCGATTCTCCGCGAGCTCTGGAAACACCATATATTTT. Translated, it gives CASSPPPRFSASSGNTIYF.

This chain uses TRBV7-9 with TRBJ2-3; D is possibly TRBD2 (6 bases). The CDR3 runs to 16 residues. Germline values: CDR1 SEHNR, CDR2 FQNEAQ (reference sequence). V was clipped by 4 bases and J by 3 bases, with 17 bases between them. The DNA for the CDR3 is TGTGCCAGCAGCTCGCAGCGGGTTTGGGGGACAGATACGCAGTATTTT. It is translated as CASSSQRVWGTDTQYF.

V and J are TRBV6-4 and TRBJ2-1; the match to TRBD1 covers 9 bases. Germline loops: CDR1 MRHNA, CDR2 SNTAGT. Trimming removed 2 bases from V and 1 base from J; junction bases left unmatched: 0. The CDR3 extends over 15 amino acids. The CDR3 sequence is CASSDGTGSYNEQFF. The CDR3, as DNA: TGTGCCAGCAGTGACGGGACAGGGTCCTACAATGAGCAGTTCTTC.

This clone was recorded a few times. The J gene is TRBJ1-1, the V gene TRBV30; TRBD1 is a possible D gene (6 bases). Germline V gene data show CDR1 as GTSNPN and CDR2 as SVGIG (reference sequence). CDR3 length: 13 amino acids. The V end lost 3 bases, the J end lost 1 base, and 9 bases lay between the germline ends. The CDR3 region has the DNA TGTGCCTGGAGCCCGGGACAGAACACTGAAGCTTTCTTT. This encodes CAWSPGQNTEAFF.

Only one count was recorded for this clone. This chain uses TRBV28 with TRBJ1-1; D possibly corresponds to TRBD1 (6 bases). Germline assignment: CDR1 MDHEN and CDR2 SYDVKM. V dropped 5 bases and J dropped 3 bases, with 13 bases sitting between them. CDR3 length equals 14 residues. The CDR3 protein is CASSVEQGDTEAFF. CDR3 DNA sequence: TGTGCCAGCAGTGTCGAACAGGGCGACACTGAAGCTTTCTTT.

This chain links TRBV23-1 with TRBJ1-1; 7 bases align to TRBD1. TRBV23-1 belongs to the ORF category, with a function that is uncertain. The junction had 6 bases not matched to a gene; V was cut back by 2 bases and J by 0 bases. The CDR3 runs to 16 residues. CDR3 sequence: CASSQRPGGLNTEAFF. The CDR3 DNA follows: TGCGCCAGCAGTCAAAGGCCAGGGGGTTTGAACACTGAAGCTTTCTTT.

The rearrangement joins TRBV19 to TRBJ1-6; D is unclear. The germline V gene has CDR1 LNHDA and CDR2 SQIVND (reference sequence). This CDR3 contains 15 residues. The V and J ends lost 0 bases and 4 bases respectively, with 7 bases between them. The CDR3 nucleotides read TGTGCCAGTAGTATAGACAGAAAGTATAATTCACCCCTCCACTTT. Amino acids: CASSIDRKYNSPLHF.

J is TRBJ1-1 and V is TRBV7-6, with TRBD1 as a possible D gene (5 bases). The ends were cut back, 5 bases at V and 3 bases at J, with 16 bases in the middle. Germline CDR1 SGHVS, CDR2 FNYEAQ. The CDR3 runs to 15 residues. CDR3 nucleotides: TGTGCCAGCAGCGGACACAGTTTCGGGTACACTGAAGCTTTCTTT. It is translated as CASSGHSFGYTEAFF.

The chain employs TRBV7-8 and TRBJ1-2; TRBD1 might be the D (5 bases). The CDR3 runs 12 residues. Looked up from germline, CDR1 is SGHVS and CDR2 is FQNEAQ. V was shortened by 5 bases and J by 6 bases, with 10 bases between the two germline ends. In nucleotides, the CDR3 is TGTGCCAGCAGCCAAGGACACGATGGCTACACCTTC. Amino acid sequence: CASSQGHDGYTF.

The rearrangement joins TRBV12-5 to TRBJ1-1; TRBD1 might be the D (6 bases). Looked up from germline, CDR1 is LGHNT and CDR2 is FRNRAP. The CDR3 loop spans 14 amino acids. The V end lost 9 bases, the J end lost 4 bases, and 18 bases lay between the germline ends. The CDR3 DNA sequence: TGTGCTAGCCACCCGGGCCTAGGGGGCACTGAAGCTTTCTTT. It encodes CASHPGLGGTEAFF. The whole variable domain, filled in from reference TRBV12-5 and TRBJ1-1, reads DARVTQTPRHKVTEMGQEVTMRCQPILGHNTVFWYRQTMMQGLELLAYFRNRAPLDDSGMPKDRFSAEMPDATLATLKIQPSEPRDSAVYFCASHPGLGGTEAFFGQGTRLTVV.

This clone appeared once. V gene TRBV5-1 combines with J gene TRBJ2-1, with D unclear. With 2 bases removed from V and 8 bases from J, the gap between germline ends came to 17 bases. Germline V gives CDR1 SGHRS, CDR2 YFSETQ. The CDR3 runs 15 residues. This CDR3 is CASSLDSPSWDEQFF. As DNA, the CDR3 is TGCGCCAGCAGCTTAGATTCCCCGTCCTGGGATGAGCAGTTCTTC.

This chain joins TRBV6-5 and TRBJ1-4, with a possible D match to TRBD1 (5 bases). V dropped 7 bases and J dropped 8 bases, with 20 bases sitting between them. Germline loops: CDR1 MNHEY, CDR2 SVGAGI. The CDR3 is 15 amino acids. CDR3 bases: TGTGCCAGCACCTTAGCCGGGACCCCGGGGGAAAAACTGTTTTTT. Its translation: CASTLAGTPGEKLFF.

J is TRBJ1-2 and V is TRBV6-5; the match to TRBD1 covers 9 bases. V trimming: 8 bases; J trimming: 2 bases; junction bases outside the gene matches: 9. Germline V gene lookup returns CDR1 MNHEY and CDR2 SVGAGI. CDR3 length: 15 amino acids. CDR3 nucleotide sequence: TGTGCCAGCCGACCGCTGGGACAGGGAAACTATGGCTACACCTTC. It specifies CASRPLGQGNYGYTF.

This clone showed up just a few times. The chain is built from TRBV7-9 and TRBJ2-7, with D perhaps matching TRBD1 (6 bases). The CDR3 is made up of 16 amino acids. Trimming left V 5 bases short and J 2 bases short, with 19 bases between. Per the germline V gene, CDR1 is SEHNR and CDR2 is FQNEAQ (reference sequence). The CDR3 DNA reads TGTGCCAGCAGCCCACACTCCGGGACACATCCCTACGAGCAGTACTTC. Its protein product is CASSPHSGTHPYEQYF.

The chain has TRBV13 and TRBJ1-1; D remains unclear. V lost 0 bases and J 2 bases, leaving 7 bases between the germline ends. The CDR3 runs to 14 residues. Germline V gene lookup returns CDR1 PRHDT and CDR2 FYEKMQ (reference sequence). The CDR3: CASSLGRVNTEAFF. The CDR3 region has the DNA TGTGCCAGCAGCTTAGGACGGGTCAACACTGAAGCTTTCTTT.

CDR3 residues: CASSLNVLANTGELFF. The CDR3 DNA reads as TGTGCCAGCAGCTTGAATGTACTAGCGAACACCGGGGAGCTGTTTTTT. This chain uses TRBV7-2 with TRBJ2-2, with D possibly TRBD2 on 5 matching bases. The CDR3 spans 16 residues. V was clipped by 3 bases and J by 0 bases, with 11 bases between them. The germline V gene encodes CDR1 SGHTA and CDR2 FQGNSA. The full variable domain, with the rest looked up from reference TRBV7-2 and TRBJ2-2, is GAGVSQSPSNKVTEKGKDVELRCDPISGHTALYWYRQSLGQGLEFLIYFQGNSAPDKSGLPSDRFSAERTGGSVSTLTIQRTQQEDSAVYLCASSLNVLANTGELFFGEGSRLTVL.

This chain's CDR3 is CASSLWDHSSYNEQFF. CDR3 nucleotide sequence: TGTGCCAGTAGTCTCTGGGATCATAGCTCCTACAATGAGCAGTTCTTC. This chain connects TRBV19 to TRBJ2-1; D is unclear. The length of the CDR3 is 16 residues. Per germline, CDR1 LNHDA and CDR2 SQIVND (reference sequence). V was shortened by 5 bases and J by 0 bases, with 14 bases between the two germline ends.

The DNA for the CDR3 is TGTGCCAGCACCGCTAGCGGGGGGGTCCAAGAGACCCAGTACTTC. Protein sequence: CASTASGGVQETQYF. The V gene is TRBV18, the J gene TRBJ2-5; 12 nucleotides align to TRBD2. CDR3 size: 15 residues. Losses at the gene ends were 8 bases for V and 1 base for J; bases not matched to a gene: 5. Germline V gene sequence: CDR1 KGHSH, CDR2 LQKENI.

This chain connects TRBV5-1 to TRBJ2-6; 10 bases agree with TRBD2. This CDR3 has 19 amino acids. Trimming at V came to 0 bases and at J to 11 bases, leaving 17 bases not matched to a gene. Germline values: CDR1 SGHRS, CDR2 YFSETQ. In DNA, the CDR3 is TGCGCCAGCAGCTTGGCGGAGTCCATAGCGGGGGGAGCCCCCCACGTCCTGACTTTC. It specifies CASSLAESIAGGAPHVLTF.

V and J are TRBV9 and TRBJ2-2; the D call may be TRBD1 or TRBD2 (6 bases each). The CDR3 spans 15 residues. Germline V gene data show CDR1 as SGDLS and CDR2 as YYNGEE. V lost 5 bases and J 4 bases, leaving 15 bases between the germline ends. Here the CDR3 DNA reads TGTGCCAGCAGAGCAGCCAGGGGAGGCACCGGGGAGCTGTTTTTT. Its translation is CASRAARGGTGELFF.

The chain joins TRBV14 to TRBJ1-5, with 7 bases that match TRBD1. Germline CDR1 and CDR2: SGHDN and FVKESK. The CDR3 is made up of 13 amino acids. V dropped 4 bases and J dropped 9; count of bases not matched to a gene: 6. The CDR3 sequence: CASSLTGDRPQHF. CDR3 bases: TGTGCCAGCAGCCTTACAGGGGACCGGCCCCAGCATTTT.